One sample yielded the 27 T cell receptor beta chains listed below, sequenced in a study of blood T cell repertoires in COVID-19. Libraries were prepared by immunoSEQ multiplex PCR; TCRdb keeps only in-frame clonotypes and omits some of them. The table shows a few hundred thousand clones, with about 87% occurring only once. The sequenced sample was peripheral blood. The origin of the receptors is a human donor in a cohort sampled during active COVID-19.

This clone was seen once. The rearrangement uses TRBV6-5 and TRBJ2-7, with TRBD2 matching 14 bases. Trimming at V came to 4 bases and at J to 2 bases, leaving 4 bases not matched to a gene. The CDR3 has 16 amino acids. The germline V gene encodes CDR1 MNHEY and CDR2 SVGAGI. The CDR3 reads CASSWGLAGETYEQYF. The DNA for the CDR3 is TGTGCCAGCAGTTGGGGACTAGCGGGAGAAACCTACGAGCAGTACTTC.

This clone was detected only a few times. V usage is TRBV2 and J usage is TRBJ2-2; 7 bases are a match to TRBD1. V shed 4 bases, J shed 4 bases, and the junction held 3 bases outside the gene matches. This CDR3 region has 14 residues. CDR1 is SNHLY, CDR2 FYNNEI, per germline. The DNA for the CDR3 is TGTGCCAGCAGTGGACAGGGTTTCACCGGGGAGCTGTTTTTT. Its translation is CASSGQGFTGELFF.

About this clone itself: At the DNA level, this CDR3 is encoded by other sequences in the same sample as well. The V gene is TRBV6-2 or TRBV6-3, the J gene TRBJ1-1, with D unresolved. The CDR3 is 15 amino acids. V shed 2 bases and J shed 1 base, with 11 bases lying between them. From germline, CDR1 is MNHEY and CDR2 SVGEGT. CDR3 region: CASSYPPGPNTEAFF. CDR3 nucleotide sequence: TGTGCCAGCAGTTACCCCCCAGGCCCGAACACTGAAGCTTTCTTT.

The sample holds a few counts of this clone. J is TRBJ2-7 and V is TRBV7-2, with 11 bases aligning to TRBD2. In germline, CDR1 is SGHTA, CDR2 FQGNSA. CDR3 length: 18 residues. The J segment lost 3 bases and the V segment lost 3 bases, leaving 13 bases of the junction unmatched. The CDR3 loop is CASSFPNTTSGEYYEQYF. CDR3 bases: TGTGCCAGCAGCTTTCCGAACACGACTAGCGGGGAGTACTACGAGCAGTACTTC.

J is TRBJ2-1 and V is TRBV6-4, with no clear D. Germline CDR1 is MRHNA and CDR2 is SNTAGT. The V end lost 5 bases, the J end lost 6 bases, and 11 bases lay between the germline ends. The CDR3 has 13 residues. The CDR3 DNA is TGTGCCAGCAGTTACCTTGCTAGCAATGAGCAGTTCTTC. Residues: CASSYLASNEQFF.

The chain employs TRBV6-1 and TRBJ1-2; 8 bases match TRBD1. CDR1 is MNHNS, CDR2 SASEGT, per germline. This CDR3 is built from 18 residues. V shed 4 bases, J shed 8 bases, and the junction held 21 bases outside the gene matches. The CDR3 is CASSVRQGSTGELRGYTF. The CDR3 region has the DNA TGTGCCAGCAGTGTTAGACAGGGGTCGACAGGGGAATTGAGAGGCTACACCTTC.

The chain recombines TRBV5-1 with TRBJ2-1, with TRBD1 as a possible D gene (6 bases). Trimming left V 2 bases short and J 4 bases short, with 13 bases between. The CDR3 length is 15 residues. CDR1 SGHRS and CDR2 YFSETQ come from the germline V gene. CDR3: CASSFGQGLYNEQFF. The CDR3 DNA reads as TGCGCCAGCAGCTTCGGGCAGGGGTTATACAATGAGCAGTTCTTC. Using reference TRBV5-1 and TRBJ2-1 for the parts outside the CDR3, the full variable domain is KAGVTQTPRYLIKTRGQQVTLSCSPISGHRSVSWYQQTPGQGLQFLFEYFSETQRNKGNFPGRFSGRQFSNSRSEMNVSTLELGDSALYLCASSFGQGLYNEQFFGPGTRLTVL.

This clone appeared once. J is TRBJ2-5 and V is TRBV7-2; 9 bases are shared with TRBD2. The CDR3 runs 16 residues. Germline V gene data show CDR1 as SGHTA and CDR2 as FQGNSA. With V trimmed by 1 base and J by 4 bases, 7 bases remained unmatched. The CDR3 sequence is CASSLGGVAGAETQYF. DNA of the CDR3: TGTGCCAGCAGCTTAGGCGGGGTAGCGGGGGCAGAGACCCAGTACTTC.

The V call is TRBV12-3 or TRBV12-4, the J call TRBJ1-5; no reliable D call. There are 13 residues in the CDR3. Deletions cut 6 bases from V and 4 bases from J, with 10 bases between. CDR3 in DNA: TGTGCCAGCAGAAACACAGCTAATCAGCCCCAGCATTTT. Translated, it gives CASRNTANQPQHF.

This chain joins TRBV5-1 and TRBJ1-1; D perhaps matches TRBD1 (5 bases). The CDR3 is 16 amino acids. Germline values: CDR1 SGHRS, CDR2 YFSETQ. V shed 0 bases and J shed 4 bases, with 16 bases lying between them. The CDR3 loop is CASSLGGGLPSTEAFF. In DNA form, the CDR3 reads TGCGCCAGCAGCTTGGGGGGGGGACTCCCGAGCACTGAAGCTTTCTTT.

V is TRBV3-1 (or the pseudogene TRBV3-2) and J is TRBJ2-1, with TRBD2 matching 8 bases. Germline-derived CDR1 and CDR2 are LGHDT and YNNKEL (reference sequence). The CDR3 extends over 16 amino acids. The V segment lost 6 bases and the J segment 5 bases; nucleotides outside the gene matches: 12. CDR3: CASSNNLGGGNNEQFF. The DNA for the CDR3 is TGTGCCAGCAGTAATAATCTTGGCGGGGGGAACAATGAGCAGTTCTTC.

The rearrangement uses TRBV5-1 and TRBJ2-1; D is perhaps TRBD1 (5 bases). Between the trimmed V and J ends, which lost 2 bases and 6 bases, there was a span of 15 bases. From germline, CDR1 is SGHRS and CDR2 YFSETQ. This CDR3 contains 15 residues. CDR3 residues: CASSLGALSVNEQFF. The DNA of the CDR3 is TGCGCCAGCAGCTTAGGGGCCCTGTCGGTCAATGAGCAGTTCTTC.

V is TRBV28 and J is TRBJ1-6; no reliable D call. CDR1 is MDHEN and CDR2 is SYDVKM in the germline V gene. The CDR3 spans 15 residues. Trimming cost V 4 bases and J 7 bases, with 14 bases left between them. In DNA, the CDR3 is TGTGCCAGCAGTTCCCGGGGTCTTGTAAATTCACCCCTCCACTTT. It specifies CASSSRGLVNSPLHF.

This clone was observed a handful of times. The J gene is TRBJ2-1, the V gene TRBV1; the table's D call, TRBD2, has no DNA check behind it. TRBV1 is annotated as a pseudogene. The CDR3 totals 17 residues. CDR3 in amino acids: CTSSQETSGRLENEQFF. The CDR3, as DNA: TGCACCAGCAGCCAAGAGACTAGCGGGAGATTAGAGAATGAGCAGTTCTTC.

This chain connects TRBV7-8 to TRBJ1-1; D perhaps matches TRBD1 (5 bases). The length of the CDR3 is 13 residues. V lost 5 bases to trimming and J lost 6 bases, with 13 bases between them. The germline V gene has CDR1 SGHVS and CDR2 FQNEAQ. CDR3 sequence: CASSGRVWSEAFF. The DNA for the CDR3 is TGTGCCAGCAGCGGCAGGGTTTGGTCTGAAGCTTTCTTT.

On this clone itself: An end of the junction does not agree with germline; a read error may underlie this. The chain employs TRBV5-1 and TRBJ2-2; 10 bases map to TRBD1. There are 16 residues in the CDR3. From germline, CDR1 is SGHRS and CDR2 YFSETQ. The chain's CDR3 is CASRLGQGHNAGELFF. The CDR3 region has the DNA TGCGCCAGCAGATTGGGACAGGGGCACAATGCCGGGGAGCTGTTTTTT. The full variable domain, completed using reference TRBV5-1 and TRBJ2-2, is KAGVTQTPRYLIKTRGQQVTLSCSPISGHRSVSWYQQTPGQGLQFLFEYFSETQRNKGNFPGRFSGRQFSNSRSEMNVSTLELGDSALYLCASRLGQGHNAGELFFGEGSRLTVL.

The rearrangement links TRBV18 to TRBJ2-1, with D possibly TRBD1 on 6 matching bases. In germline, CDR1 is KGHSH, CDR2 LQKENI. The CDR3 runs 13 residues. V lost 4 bases, J lost 4 bases, and 8 bases lay in between. The DNA for the CDR3 is TGTGCCAGCTCACAGGACAGTTACAATGAGCAGTTCTTC. Its translation is CASSQDSYNEQFF.

This clone showed up just once. The gene calls are TRBV29-1 and TRBJ2-2; a weak D match, TRBD2 (6 bases). Trimming shortened V by 6 bases and J by 6 bases, and 17 bases separated the two germline ends. The germline gives CDR1 SQVTM, CDR2 ANQGSEA. CDR3 size: 14 residues. For the CDR3, the DNA is TGCAGCGTCGCCGGACGGGAGCTTGCCGGGGAGCTGTTTTTT. Its protein product is CSVAGRELAGELFF.

The sample holds a few counts of this clone. This chain joins TRBV18 and TRBJ1-1; 9 nucleotides line up with TRBD1. J lost 1 base, V lost 4 bases, and 7 bases had no gene match. The germline V gene has CDR1 KGHSH and CDR2 LQKENI. The CDR3 length is 16 residues. CDR3 nucleotides: TGTGCCAGCTCACTTGGGCCGGGACAGGGGAACACTGAAGCTTTCTTT. It specifies CASSLGPGQGNTEAFF.

The chain combines TRBV19 with TRBJ1-6; D ambiguous. The V end lost 5 bases, the J end lost 8 bases, and 16 bases lay between the germline ends. Germline lookup yields CDR1 LNHDA and CDR2 SQIVND (reference sequence). CDR3 length equals 15 residues. DNA of the CDR3: TGTGCCAGTAGTGGCAGGACCCACGGGGATTCACCCCTCCACTTT. Protein: CASSGRTHGDSPLHF.

This clone has a handful of counts. J is TRBJ1-2 and V is TRBV2; D not certain. Trimming shortened V by 6 bases and J by 5 bases, and 7 bases separated the two germline ends. In germline, CDR1 is SNHLY, CDR2 FYNNEI. This CDR3 has 11 residues. CDR3 in DNA: TGTGCCAGCAGCGGGATGTATGGCTACACCTTC. Protein product: CASSGMYGYTF.

The chain employs TRBV19 and TRBJ1-2, with 8 bases that match TRBD1. The CDR3 is made up of 17 amino acids. In germline, CDR1 is LNHDA, CDR2 SQIVND (reference sequence). Trimming took 5 bases from V and 0 from J; bases not matched to a gene: 11. This chain's CDR3 is CASSPGQGLTPNYGYTF. The CDR3 DNA sequence: TGTGCCAGTAGTCCCGGACAGGGCCTAACTCCTAACTATGGCTACACCTTC.

The rearrangement uses TRBV4-3 and TRBJ2-5; 7 nucleotides line up with TRBD2. With V trimmed by 0 bases and J by 0 bases, 4 bases remained unmatched. Germline V gives CDR1 LGHNA, CDR2 YSLEER. The CDR3 runs to 16 residues. The chain's CDR3 is CASSQDWGGYQETQYF. The CDR3 nucleotides are TGCGCCAGCAGCCAAGATTGGGGGGGATACCAAGAGACCCAGTACTTC.

The V gene is TRBV19, the J gene TRBJ2-7, with 10 bases aligning to TRBD1. The CDR3 runs to 15 residues. With 3 bases clipped from V and 2 bases from J, the junction kept 4 bases outside the gene matches. CDR1 and CDR2 from the germline V gene are LNHDA and SQIVND (reference sequence). The DNA for the CDR3 is TGTGCCAGTAGTATTTTCGGGACAGGGGCCTACGAGCAGTACTTC. Its protein is CASSIFGTGAYEQYF.

The chain recombines TRBV7-6 with TRBJ2-7; possibly TRBD2 for D (5 bases). The V end lost 0 bases, the J end lost 2 bases, and 8 bases lay between the germline ends. Germline CDR1 is SGHVS and CDR2 is FNYEAQ. The CDR3 extends over 14 amino acids. CDR3 sequence: CASSLASGTYEQYF. In nucleotides, the CDR3 is TGTGCCAGCAGCTTAGCGTCGGGAACCTACGAGCAGTACTTC. The full variable domain, completed using reference TRBV7-6 and TRBJ2-7, is GAGVSQSPRYKVTKRGQDVALRCDPISGHVSLYWYRQALGQGPEFLTYFNYEAQQDKSGLPNDRFSAERPEGSISTLTIQRTEQRDSAMYRCASSLASGTYEQYFGPGTRLTVT.

The chain is built from TRBV12-3 or TRBV12-4 and TRBJ2-1; D unclear. Trimming removed 6 bases from V and 12 bases from J, with 15 bases in between. This CDR3 spans 12 amino acids. The CDR3 reads CASRGLKLGQFF. CDR3 bases: TGTGCCAGCAGGGGCTTGAAGCTCGGGCAGTTCTTC.

The rearrangement uses TRBV9 and TRBJ2-2, with 10 nucleotides matching TRBD1. CDR3 length: 16 residues. Trimming took 2 bases from V and 0 from J; bases not matched to a gene: 1. The V gene's germline CDR1 is SGDLS and CDR2 YYNGEE. The CDR3: CASSVGQGTNTGELFF. In DNA, the CDR3 is TGTGCCAGCAGCGTGGGACAGGGGACGAACACCGGGGAGCTGTTTTTT. Supplemented by reference TRBV9 and TRBJ2-2, the full variable domain reads DSGVTQTPKHLITATGQRVTLRCSPRSGDLSVYWYQQSLDQGLQFLIQYYNGEERAKGNILERFSAQQFPDLHSELNLSSLELGDSALYFCASSVGQGTNTGELFFGEGSRLTVL.